These 19 T cell receptor beta chains share one sample of origin, sequenced in a study of cytomegalovirus exposure and HLA in healthy donors. PCR was performed using 60 Vbeta and 13 Jbeta primers. Some clones are missing from TCRdb's copy, which holds only in-frame ones; the method was immunoSEQ multiplex PCR. The sample yields 70,000 to 100,000 clones, approximately 80% seen once. Sequencing was done on a sample of PBMCs. The receptor set was obtained from a man between 18 and 29 years old in good health and CMV-seronegative.

This clone was seen a single time. The DNA of the CDR3 is TGCAGCGTTGAAGATCAGGCAGGGGGGAGTGGCTACACCTTC. It translates to CSVEDQAGGSGYTF. The chain carries TRBV29-1 and TRBJ1-2; 7 nucleotides line up with TRBD1. In germline, CDR1 is SQVTM, CDR2 ANQGSEA. The CDR3 sequence is 14 residues long. Trimming took 0 bases from V and 7 from J; bases not matched to a gene: 8. Supplemented by reference TRBV29-1 and TRBJ1-2, the full variable domain reads SAVISQKPSRDICQRGTSLTIQCQVDSQVTMMFWYRQQPGQSLTLIATANQGSEATYESGFVIDKFPISRPNLTFSTLTVSNMSPEDSSIYLCSVEDQAGGSGYTFGSGTRLTVV.

V gene TRBV18 combines with J gene TRBJ2-6, with TRBD1 matching over 9 bases. Germline CDR1 and CDR2: KGHSH and LQKENI. The CDR3 contains 16 residues. The ends lost 4 bases at V and 3 bases at J; junction bases unmatched: 4. CDR3 region: CASSLQGASGANVLTF. The CDR3 DNA sequence: TGTGCCAGCTCACTACAGGGGGCTAGTGGGGCCAACGTCCTGACTTTC.

The J gene is TRBJ2-2, the V gene TRBV18, with D unresolved. Trimming took off 8 bases at V and 2 bases at J, with 12 bases between the two ends. This CDR3 comprises 14 residues. Germline values: CDR1 KGHSH, CDR2 LQKENI. CDR3 sequence reads: CASPPRINTGELFF. CDR3 coding DNA: TGTGCCAGCCCCCCGCGGATTAACACCGGGGAGCTGTTTTTT.

The DNA for the CDR3 is TGTGCCAGCAGTTACTCGAACAGGGGCTACGAGCAGTACTTC. Amino acids: CASSYSNRGYEQYF. V gene TRBV6-5 combines with J gene TRBJ2-7, with 7 nucleotides matching TRBD1. V gave up 0 bases and J gave up 3 bases; unmatched junction bases: 2. The CDR3 totals 14 residues. The germline V gene encodes CDR1 MNHEY and CDR2 SVGAGI.

The rearrangement joins TRBV11-2 to TRBJ1-2, with D possibly matching TRBD1 (6 bases). V was clipped by 0 bases and J by 5 bases, with 10 bases between them. CDR1 is SGHAT and CDR2 is FQNNGV in the germline V gene. The CDR3 has 14 amino acids. The CDR3 loop is CASSLETGRYGYTF. DNA of the CDR3: TGTGCCAGCAGCTTAGAAACAGGGCGGTATGGCTACACCTTC.

The V call is TRBV27, the J call TRBJ1-1; D perhaps matches TRBD1 (5 bases). This CDR3 has 16 amino acids. The V end was cut by 4 bases, the J end by 1 base, with 16 bases between. The germline V gene has CDR1 MNHEY and CDR2 SMNVEV (reference sequence). CDR3 amino acids: CASSSPGGGANTEAFF. The CDR3 DNA is TGTGCCAGCAGTTCCCCGGGGGGGGGAGCGAACACTGAAGCTTTCTTT.

The J gene is TRBJ2-5, the V gene TRBV4-1; D remains unclear. Judging by the DNA end, TRBJ2-7 fits better; the J call may be wrong. This CDR3 region has 12 residues. CDR1 is MGHRA, CDR2 YSYEKL, per germline. The CDR3 protein is CASSQDSNEQYF. CDR3 sequence (DNA): TGCGCCAGCAGCCAAGATTCCAACGAGCAGTACTTC.

The chain recombines TRBV2 with TRBJ1-2; 9 bases are a match to TRBD1. Germline CDR1 is SNHLY and CDR2 is FYNNEI. This CDR3 is 18 amino acids long. V lost 5 bases, J lost 2 bases, and 15 bases stayed unmatched. The CDR3 loop is CASSLYGPGTGINYGYTF. The CDR3 DNA follows: TGTGCCAGCAGTCTCTATGGTCCCGGGACAGGGATCAACTATGGCTACACCTTC.

The rearrangement joins TRBV21-1 to TRBJ2-7; the table's TRBD2 call for D was not verified on the DNA. TRBV21-1 is reported as a pseudogene. This CDR3 comprises 16 residues. The CDR3 region is CASSKHPCGGLYEQYF. CDR3 bases: TGTGCCAGCAGCAAACACCCTTGCGGGGGCCTTTACGAGCAGTACTTC.

The rearrangement links TRBV5-1 to TRBJ1-2; weak D call: TRBD1 (6 bases). CDR3 length: 14 amino acids. The V end was cut by 4 bases, the J end by 3 bases, with 13 bases between. The germline CDR1 and CDR2 sequences are SGHRS and YFSETQ. This chain's CDR3 is CASSPTGNDYGYTF. The CDR3, as DNA: TGCGCCAGCAGCCCAACAGGGAACGACTATGGCTACACCTTC. Full variable domain (rest looked up from reference TRBV5-1 and TRBJ1-2): KAGVTQTPRYLIKTRGQQVTLSCSPISGHRSVSWYQQTPGQGLQFLFEYFSETQRNKGNFPGRFSGRQFSNSRSEMNVSTLELGDSALYLCASSPTGNDYGYTFGSGTRLTVV.

The rearrangement uses TRBV5-5 and TRBJ2-3; weak D call: TRBD1 (5 bases). CDR1 and CDR2 (germline): SGHKS, YYEKEE (reference sequence). The CDR3 length is 14 residues. The V gene lost 0 bases and the J gene lost 0 bases, with 5 bases spanning the gap. CDR3: CASSLDRSTDTQYF. The DNA of the CDR3 is TGTGCCAGCAGCTTGGACAGGAGCACAGATACGCAGTATTTT.

This clone was recorded only once. Sequence at one end of the junction differs from germline and may be a read error. The chain has TRBV2 and TRBJ1-2, with D perhaps matching TRBD1 (5 bases). CDR1 is SNHLY, CDR2 FYNNEI, per germline. The CDR3 covers 14 residues. CDR3 DNA sequence: TGTGCCAGCAAAGTTAGGGGTGGAAACTATGACTACACCTTC. Encoded protein: CASKVRGGNYDYTF.

This clone appeared a few times. The chain couples TRBV5-1 to TRBJ2-3, with TRBD1 matching 9 bases. The CDR3 sequence is 14 residues long. Germline loops: CDR1 SGHRS, CDR2 YFSETQ. The V gene end was trimmed by 4 bases and the J gene end by 1 base; junction bases not matched to a gene: 1. CDR3 sequence (DNA): TGCGCCAGCAGCCGGGACAGGGGCACAGATACGCAGTATTTT. Encoded protein: CASSRDRGTDTQYF.

The V call is TRBV2, the J call TRBJ2-1; D perhaps matches TRBD1 (6 bases). The CDR3 totals 16 residues. V lost 4 bases and J lost 7, with 20 bases in between. In germline, CDR1 is SNHLY, CDR2 FYNNEI. The CDR3 is CASSAWEQGKGNEQFF. The CDR3 DNA follows: TGTGCCAGCAGTGCCTGGGAGCAGGGGAAAGGGAATGAGCAGTTCTTC.

The V gene is TRBV6-1, the J gene TRBJ1-3, with 8 positions matching TRBD1. The CDR3 contains 17 residues. V was clipped by 3 bases and J by 2 bases; unmatched bases: 9. Germline loops: CDR1 MNHNS, CDR2 SASEGT. The CDR3 bases are TGTGCCAGCAGTGAGACCCAGGGGGCCTGGACTGGAAACACCATATATTTT. This translates into CASSETQGAWTGNTIYF.

The V call is TRBV4-1, the J call TRBJ1-1; 9 positions match TRBD1. Trimming removed 6 bases from V and 1 base from J; junction bases left unmatched: 9. CDR1 and CDR2 (germline): MGHRA, YSYEKL. CDR3 size: 16 residues. CDR3 in amino acids: CASRDHGDRANTEAFF. The CDR3 DNA sequence: TGCGCCAGCAGGGACCATGGGGACAGGGCGAACACTGAAGCTTTCTTT.

The gene calls are TRBV19 and TRBJ2-5; 8 bases are shared with TRBD1. In germline, CDR1 is LNHDA, CDR2 SQIVND (reference sequence). With V trimmed by 1 base and J by 4 bases, 5 bases remained unmatched. The CDR3 is 15 amino acids. DNA for the CDR3: TGTGCCAGTAGTATAGGGACAGGGAACAGAGAGACCCAGTACTTC. It translates to CASSIGTGNRETQYF.

The rearrangement joins TRBV5-1 to TRBJ1-2; tentatively, D is TRBD1 (5 bases). Between the trimmed V and J ends, which lost 4 bases and 4 bases, there was a span of 17 bases. The CDR3 has 15 amino acids. Germline V gene data show CDR1 as SGHRS and CDR2 as YFSETQ. CDR3 residues: CASSLIQGLGYGYTF. CDR3 coding DNA: TGCGCCAGCAGCCTAATTCAGGGACTAGGCTATGGCTACACCTTC.

This chain links TRBV6-5 with TRBJ2-1; D is possibly TRBD2 (5 bases). The length of the CDR3 is 15 residues. Germline-derived CDR1 and CDR2 are MNHEY and SVGAGI. Trimming took 4 bases from V and 8 from J, leaving 18 bases between them. This chain's CDR3 is CASSSPGNQRDEQFF. CDR3 bases: TGTGCCAGCAGTTCCCCGGGAAACCAAAGGGATGAGCAGTTCTTC.